This T cell receptor beta chain was captured by sequencing in a study of technical replicates of blood from a handful of donors. Some clones are missing from TCRdb's copy, which holds only in-frame ones; the method was immunoSEQ multiplex PCR. The table includes tens of thousands of clones, 90% to 95% detected once. The germline V gene has CDR1 MGHRA and CDR2 YSYEKL. Losses at the gene ends were 6 bases for V and 3 bases for J; bases not matched to a gene: 8. The CDR3 contains 16 residues. This clone has just one count. This clonotype was sampled from a human donor in good health. Some clones in this sample may be carry-over from other donors' samples. The chain couples TRBV4-1 to TRBJ2-2, with TRBD1 matching 9 bases. Sequenced sample: PBMCs. The CDR3, as DNA: TGCGCCAGCAGTCCTACTACAGGGGGCGACACCGGGGAGCTGTTTTTT. This sequence encodes CASSPTTGGDTGELFF.